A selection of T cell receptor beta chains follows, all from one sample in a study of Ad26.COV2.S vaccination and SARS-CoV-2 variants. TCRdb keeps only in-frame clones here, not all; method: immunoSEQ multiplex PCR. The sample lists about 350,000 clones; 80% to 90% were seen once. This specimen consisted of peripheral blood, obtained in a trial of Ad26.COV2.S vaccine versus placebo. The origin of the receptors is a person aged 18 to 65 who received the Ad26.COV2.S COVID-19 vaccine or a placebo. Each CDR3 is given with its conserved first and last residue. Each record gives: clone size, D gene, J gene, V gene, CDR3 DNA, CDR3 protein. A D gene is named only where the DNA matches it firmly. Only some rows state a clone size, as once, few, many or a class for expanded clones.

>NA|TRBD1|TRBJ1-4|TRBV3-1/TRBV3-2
TGTGCCAGCAGCCAACGGACAGGGGGGAGTGGAAAACTGTTTTTT
CASSQRTGGSGKLFF
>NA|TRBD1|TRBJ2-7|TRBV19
TGTGCCAGTAGTACCCAAATACAGGGGCGCGAGCAGTACTTC
CASSTQIQGREQYF
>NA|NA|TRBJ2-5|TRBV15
TGTGCCACCAGCGAGTCTAGGAGTGCCTCGCCGGAGACCCAGTACTTC
CATSESRSASPETQYF
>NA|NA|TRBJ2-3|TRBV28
TGTGCCAGCAGTTTACCTAGCCGCACAGATACGCAGTATTTT
CASSLPSRTDTQYF
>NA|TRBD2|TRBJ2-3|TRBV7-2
TGTGCCAGCAGCTTCCGACTAGCGGACACAGATACGCAGTATTTT
CASSFRLADTDTQYF
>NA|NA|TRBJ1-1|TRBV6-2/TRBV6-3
TGTGCCAGCAGCCGAATACCACCCCCGGGGCGGATAGACTTT
CASSRIPPPGRIDF
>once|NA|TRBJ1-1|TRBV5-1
TGCGCCAGCAGCTTGGATCTACAGGGAGCTTTCTTT
CASSLDLQGAFF
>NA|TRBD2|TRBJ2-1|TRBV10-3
TGTGCCATCGGGGATGGGGGAGGGCCGGTGAATGAGCAGTTCTTC
CAIGDGGGPVNEQFF
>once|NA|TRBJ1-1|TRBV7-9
TGTGCCAGCAGCTTAAGGACAGAGAACACTGAAGCTTTCTTT
CASSLRTENTEAFF
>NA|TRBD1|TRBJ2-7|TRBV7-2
TGTGCCAGCAGCCCGGGACAGGGGGCCTACGAGCAGTACTTC
CASSPGQGAYEQYF
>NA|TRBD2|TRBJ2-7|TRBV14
TGTGCCAGCAGCCTCGGACTAGCGGTCTACGAGCAGTACTTC
CASSLGLAVYEQYF
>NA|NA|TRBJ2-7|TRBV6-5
TGTGCCAGCAGTTATCAGACAGGCCCCTACGAGCAGTACTTC
CASSYQTGPYEQYF
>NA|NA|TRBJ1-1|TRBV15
TGTGCCACCAGCCTGGGAGGGAGGGAGTGGACCCACACTGAAGCTTTCTTT
CATSLGGREWTHTEAFF
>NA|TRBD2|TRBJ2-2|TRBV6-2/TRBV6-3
TGTGCCAGCAGCATTGGACTAGCCGGGGAGCTGTTTTTT
CASSIGLAGELFF
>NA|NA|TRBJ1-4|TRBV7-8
TGTGCCAGCAGCTTAGACGGAGGGTCTAATGAAAAACTGTTTTTT
CASSLDGGSNEKLFF
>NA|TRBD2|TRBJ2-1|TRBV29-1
TGCAGCGTTGAGGTAGCGGGAGGGTATGAGCAGTTCTTC
CSVEVAGGYEQFF
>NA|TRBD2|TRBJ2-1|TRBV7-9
TGTGCCAGCAGCTTAGTATCGGGGGGTCTTGAGCAGTTCTTC
CASSLVSGGLEQFF
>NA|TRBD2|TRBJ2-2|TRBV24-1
TGTGCCACCAGCGTAGGGGTCCTCGGGACTAGCCGTGCCGGGGAGCTGTTTTTT
CATSVGVLGTSRAGELFF
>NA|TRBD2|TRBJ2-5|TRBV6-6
TGTGCCAGCGCCCAGCGGGGGGGCCAGGGGACCCAGTACTTC
CASAQRGGQGTQYF
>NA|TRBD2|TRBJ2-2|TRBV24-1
TGTGCCACCTCCCCCGTTGGGACTAGTAACACCGGGGAGCTGTTTTTT
CATSPVGTSNTGELFF
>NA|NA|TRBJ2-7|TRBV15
TGTGCCACCAGCCAGGACCTGGGGCCCTACGAGCAGTACTTC
CATSQDLGPYEQYF
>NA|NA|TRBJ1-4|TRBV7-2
TGTGCCAGCAGCCCTCGGACAGCTAATGAAAAACTGTTTTTT
CASSPRTANEKLFF
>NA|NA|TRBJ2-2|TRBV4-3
TGCGCCAGCAGCCAAGCACAGAACACCGGGGAGCTGTTTTTT
CASSQAQNTGELFF
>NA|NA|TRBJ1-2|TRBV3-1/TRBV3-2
TGTGCCAGCAGCCTTGACAGATATGGCTACACCTTC
CASSLDRYGYTF
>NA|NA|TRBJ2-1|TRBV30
TGTGCCTGGAGTCGAGGGGGCAATGAGCAGTTCTTC
CAWSRGGNEQFF
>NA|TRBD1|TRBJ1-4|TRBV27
TGTGCCAGCAGTTTTCTAAGGTCAGGGGGTTCTGAAAAACTGTTTTTT
CASSFLRSGGSEKLFF
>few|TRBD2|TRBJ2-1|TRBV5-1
TGCGCCAGCAGCTTGGATGGTAGCGGGGGATACAATGAGCAGTTCTTC
CASSLDGSGGYNEQFF
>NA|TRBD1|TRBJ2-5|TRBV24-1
TGTGCCACCAGTGATTTTAGGGGACAGGGGGCAGAGACCCAGTACTTC
CATSDFRGQGAETQYF
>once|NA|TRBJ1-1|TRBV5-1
TGCGCCAGCAGCTTGGTTGGGCAGGGTGACACTGAAGCTTTCTTT
CASSLVGQGDTEAFF
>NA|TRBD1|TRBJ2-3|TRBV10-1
TGCGCCAGCAGTGAGTCCCGGACAGGGGGCTTAGATACGCAGTATTTT
CASSESRTGGLDTQYF
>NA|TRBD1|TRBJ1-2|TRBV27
TGTGCCAGCAGTTTATCGATAAGTCAGGGGGCCTTCGGAAACTATGGCTACACCTTC
CASSLSISQGAFGNYGYTF
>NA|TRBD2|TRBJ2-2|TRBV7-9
TGTGCCAGCAGCATATCTCCGGGGACTAGCGGGACCGGGGAGCTGTTTTTT
CASSISPGTSGTGELFF
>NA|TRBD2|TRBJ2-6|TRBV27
TGTGCCAGCAGTCCCCGAGGGACTAGCGGCCCCCGGGAATCTGGGGCCAACGTCCTGACTTTC
CASSPRGTSGPRESGANVLTF
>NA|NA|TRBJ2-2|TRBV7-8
TGTGCCAGCAGCTTATCTGGAGCGATCACCGGGGAGCTGTTTTTT
CASSLSGAITGELFF
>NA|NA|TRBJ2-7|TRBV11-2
TGTGCCAGCAGCACGGGACCGAAAATTATTTTCTACGAGCAGTACTTC
CASSTGPKIIFYEQYF
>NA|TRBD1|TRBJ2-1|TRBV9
TGTGCCAGCAGGGGACAGGGGAAGGTTGAGCAGTTCTTC
CASRGQGKVEQFF
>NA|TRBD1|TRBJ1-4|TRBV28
TGTGCCAGCAGTTTAAGTACAGGGGGCAATGAAAAACTGTTTTTT
CASSLSTGGNEKLFF
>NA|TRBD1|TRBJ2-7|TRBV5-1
TGCGCCAGCAGCCAAGGGACAGGGGGGTACGAGCAGTACTTC
CASSQGTGGYEQYF
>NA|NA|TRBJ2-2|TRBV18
TGTGCCAGCCCGGTAAAGGGTATCGAATCCGGGGAGCTGTTTTTT
CASPVKGIESGELFF
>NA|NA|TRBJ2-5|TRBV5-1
TGCGCCAGCAGCTGGGGTGAGGCCCAGTACTTC
CASSWGEAQYF
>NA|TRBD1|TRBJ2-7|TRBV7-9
TGTGCCAGCAGACTAACCGGGACAGGGCCCGAGGGGCAGTACTTC
CASRLTGTGPEGQYF
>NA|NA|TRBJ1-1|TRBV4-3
TGCGCCAGCAGCCCCCTCAAGAACACTGAAGCTTTCTTT
CASSPLKNTEAFF
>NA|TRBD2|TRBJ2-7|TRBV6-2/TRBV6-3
TGTGCCAGCAGCGCGGGACTAGCGGCCGACGAGCAGTACTTC
CASSAGLAADEQYF
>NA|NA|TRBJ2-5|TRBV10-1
TGCGCCAGCAGTGAGTCTTCCGGGACCGGAGAGACCCAGTACTTC
CASSESSGTGETQYF
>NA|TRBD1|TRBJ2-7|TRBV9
TGTGCCAGCAGCACACGGACAGGGGGTTTAGTCGCGGAGCAGTACTTC
CASSTRTGGLVAEQYF
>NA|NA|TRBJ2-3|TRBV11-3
TGTGCCAGCAGCTTAGTAAGGGGCGGCACAGATACGCAGTATTTT
CASSLVRGGTDTQYF
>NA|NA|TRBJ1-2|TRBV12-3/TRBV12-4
TGTGCCAGCAGTTTTGGACAGTTTGATGGCTACACCTTC
CASSFGQFDGYTF